One and the same sample provided the 10 T cell receptor beta chains below, sequenced in a study of early T cells in non-severe SARS-CoV-2 infection. TCRdb re-called the 5' RACE reads through MiXCR, storing one row per CDR3 protein. The data hold about 49,000 distinct CDR3 sequences, with approximately 10% observed a single time. Sequenced material: whole blood. These receptor sequences come from an adult who was a healthcare worker with PCR-confirmed SARS-CoV-2 infection or an uninfected control (not recorded which).

V gene TRBV9 combines with J gene TRBJ1-6; 7 positions match TRBD1. This CDR3 has 15 amino acids. The germline V gene encodes CDR1 SGDLS and CDR2 YYNGEE. V was clipped by 3 bases and J by 6 bases; unmatched bases: 6. The CDR3 nucleotides are TGTGCCAGCAGCGCGACAGGGTCTGGTAATTCACCCCTCCACTTT. Its protein is CASSATGSGNSPLHF.

This clonotype has a count of ten or more. V usage is TRBV18 and J usage is TRBJ1-1, with 7 bases aligning to TRBD1. Germline CDR1 KGHSH, CDR2 LQKENI. Unmatched junction bases numbered 1, after V lost 6 bases and J lost 0 bases. This CDR3 spans 13 amino acids. The CDR3 is CASSTGLNTEAFF. CDR3 coding DNA: TGTGCCAGCTCGACAGGGTTGAACACTGAAGCTTTCTTT.

This sequence joins TRBV29-1 and TRBJ1-3, with a possible D match to TRBD1 (6 bases). In germline, CDR1 is SQVTM, CDR2 ANQGSEA. V was trimmed by 7 bases and J by 0 bases, leaving 10 bases between them. The CDR3 contains 13 residues. CDR3 nucleotides: TGCAGCGGGGGACATAGCTCTGGAAACACCATATATTTT. This translates into CSGGHSSGNTIYF.

The chain links TRBV7-8 to TRBJ2-1, with 9 bases fitting TRBD2. Germline trimming cut 5 bases from V and 8 bases from J; bases unmatched to any gene: 10. CDR3 length: 15 residues. Germline V gene sequence: CDR1 SGHVS, CDR2 FQNEAQ. The CDR3 is CASSLTSGEFDEQFF. CDR3 sequence (DNA): TGTGCCAGCAGCCTGACTAGCGGAGAGTTCGATGAGCAGTTCTTC.

The chain couples TRBV2 to TRBJ2-1; 14 bases align to TRBD2. The CDR3 length is 17 residues. V shed 5 bases and J 7 bases; nucleotides not matched to a gene: 10. The germline V gene has CDR1 SNHLY and CDR2 FYNNEI. CDR3 sequence reads: CASSPRPGLAGVNEQFF. DNA of the CDR3: TGTGCCAGCAGTCCTAGACCGGGACTAGCGGGGGTAAATGAGCAGTTCTTC. The complete variable domain, with remaining parts taken from reference TRBV2 and TRBJ2-1, reads EPEVTQTPSHQVTQMGQEVILRCVPISNHLYFYWYRQILGQKVEFLVSFYNNEISEKSEIFDDQFSVERPDGSNFTLKIRSTKLEDSAMYFCASSPRPGLAGVNEQFFGPGTRLTVL.

This clonotype was recorded at least ten times. The V call is TRBV3-1, the J call TRBJ1-1, with D possibly being TRBD1 (6 bases). The V end lost 4 bases, the J end lost 6 bases, and 12 bases lay between the germline ends. The V gene's germline CDR1 is LGHDT and CDR2 YNNKEL (reference sequence). This CDR3 contains 13 residues. The DNA of the CDR3 is TGTGCCAGCAGCCGGGGGGCGCGGTCTGAAGCTTTCTTT. Translated: CASSRGARSEAFF.

This clonotype was observed a handful of times. This rearrangement joins TRBV20-1 to TRBJ2-7; 11 positions agree with TRBD2. CDR1 is DFQATT and CDR2 is SNEGSKA in the germline V gene (reference sequence). V trimming: 2 bases; J trimming: 0 bases; junction bases outside the gene matches: 6. CDR3 length: 16 amino acids. The chain's CDR3 is CSARTSGGRSSYEQYF. The CDR3, as DNA: TGCAGTGCTAGAACTAGCGGGGGCCGAAGCTCCTACGAGCAGTACTTC.

The rearrangement uses TRBV3-1 and TRBJ1-3; D may be TRBD1 (5 bases). CDR1 and CDR2 (germline): LGHDT, YNNKEL (reference sequence). CDR3 length: 14 residues. The V end lost 3 bases, the J end lost 1 base, and 7 bases lay between the germline ends. CDR3 loop: CASSHQGSGNTIYF. The CDR3 DNA reads as TGTGCCAGCAGCCACCAGGGTTCTGGAAACACCATATATTTT.

V is TRBV6-5 and J is TRBJ1-6; D remains ambiguous. The CDR3 runs 17 residues. The V end was cut by 1 base, the J end by 7 bases, with 17 bases between. The germline CDR1 and CDR2 sequences are MNHEY and SVGAGI. This CDR3 is CASSYYSAGFSNSPLHF. Written as DNA, the CDR3 is TGTGCCAGCAGTTACTATTCCGCCGGTTTCTCCAATTCACCCCTCCACTTT.

The rearrangement joins TRBV13 to TRBJ2-7, with 10 bases lining up with TRBD1. Germline lookup yields CDR1 PRHDT and CDR2 FYEKMQ (reference sequence). The CDR3 has 14 residues. J gave up 6 bases and V 5 bases, and 7 bases lay outside the gene matches. In DNA form, the CDR3 reads TGTGCCAGCAGCCCCGCGACAGGGGGCGGCGAGCAGTACTTC. Its translation is CASSPATGGGEQYF.